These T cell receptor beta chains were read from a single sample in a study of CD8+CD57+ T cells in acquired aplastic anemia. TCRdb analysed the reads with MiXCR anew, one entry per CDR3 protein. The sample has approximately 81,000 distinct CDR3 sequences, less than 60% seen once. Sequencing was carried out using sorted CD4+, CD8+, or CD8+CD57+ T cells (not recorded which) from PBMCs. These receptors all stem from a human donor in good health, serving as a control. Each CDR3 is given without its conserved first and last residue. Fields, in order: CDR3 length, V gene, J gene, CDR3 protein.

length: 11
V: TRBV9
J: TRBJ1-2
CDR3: ASSETGMRAYT

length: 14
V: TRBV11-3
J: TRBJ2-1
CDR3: ASSGLGTEFYNEQF

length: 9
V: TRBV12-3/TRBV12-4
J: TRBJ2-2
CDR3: ASSFTGELF

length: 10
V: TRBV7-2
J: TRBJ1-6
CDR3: ASSFWGSPLH

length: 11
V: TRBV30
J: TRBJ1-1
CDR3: AWSVGRGTEAF

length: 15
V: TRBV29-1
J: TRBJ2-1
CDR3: SVALFGGQGSYNEQF

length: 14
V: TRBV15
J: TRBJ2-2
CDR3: ATSVASGRRAGELF

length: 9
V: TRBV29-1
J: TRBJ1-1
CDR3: SVVANTEAF

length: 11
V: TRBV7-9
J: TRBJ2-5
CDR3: ASSPGGTGTQY

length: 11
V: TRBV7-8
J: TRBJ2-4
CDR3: ASSHRDLNIQY

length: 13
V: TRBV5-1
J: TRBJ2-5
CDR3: ASSFRQMKMETQY

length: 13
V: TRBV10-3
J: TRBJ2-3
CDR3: AISGLAGGTDTQY

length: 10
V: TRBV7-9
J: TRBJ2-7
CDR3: ASSSAYVEQY

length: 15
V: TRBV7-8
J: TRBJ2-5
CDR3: ASSSPIGLSYQETQY

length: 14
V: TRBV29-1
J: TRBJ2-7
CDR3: SVLDQIQGATHEQY

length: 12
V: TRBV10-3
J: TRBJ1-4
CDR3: AISGGLSNEKLF

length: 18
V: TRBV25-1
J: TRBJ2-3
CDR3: ASSALAGAGGPVGPDTQY

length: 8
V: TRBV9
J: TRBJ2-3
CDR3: ASSQDTQY

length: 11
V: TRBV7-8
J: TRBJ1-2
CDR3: ASSASSNYGYT

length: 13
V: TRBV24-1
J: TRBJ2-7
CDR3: ATSDSSEGTYEQY

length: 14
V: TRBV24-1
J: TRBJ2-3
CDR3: ATSGGRDRSTDTQY

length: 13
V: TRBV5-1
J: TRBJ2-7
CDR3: ASSLGGGANSEQY

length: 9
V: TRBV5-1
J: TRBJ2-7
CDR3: ASRRNYEQY

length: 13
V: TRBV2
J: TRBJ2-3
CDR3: ASRLRQGGTDTQY

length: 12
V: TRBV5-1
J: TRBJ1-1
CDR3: ASSLTVTNTEAF

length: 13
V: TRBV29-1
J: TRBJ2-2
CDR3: SVEVAGGNTGELF

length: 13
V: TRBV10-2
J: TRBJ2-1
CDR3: ASKRDRGDHNEQF

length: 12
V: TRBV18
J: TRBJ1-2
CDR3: ASSPPGQGSGYT

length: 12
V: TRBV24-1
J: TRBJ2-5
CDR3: ATSDFTQSNRTN

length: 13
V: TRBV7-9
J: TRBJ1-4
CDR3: ASSGSGIAFEKLF

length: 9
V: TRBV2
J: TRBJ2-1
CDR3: ATPRDNEQF

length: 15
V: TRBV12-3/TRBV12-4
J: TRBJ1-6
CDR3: ASSLGQTSSYNSPLH

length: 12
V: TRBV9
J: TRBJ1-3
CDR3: ASSVVGYGNTIY

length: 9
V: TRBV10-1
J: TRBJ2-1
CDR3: ASSDLNEQF

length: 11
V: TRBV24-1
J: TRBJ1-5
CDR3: ATSILFRQPQH

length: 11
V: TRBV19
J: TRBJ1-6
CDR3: ASHDRGQSPLH

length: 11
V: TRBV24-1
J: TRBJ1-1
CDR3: ATSDPLDGEAF

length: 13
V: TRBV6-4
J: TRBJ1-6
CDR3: ASSRADRGPSPLH

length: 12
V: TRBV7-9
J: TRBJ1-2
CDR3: ASSLSPPGDGYT